The rows below give T cell receptor beta chains drawn from one sample of a study of blood T cell repertoires in COVID-19. The repertoire was sequenced with immunoSEQ multiplex PCR; TCRdb's copy has only in-frame clones and lacks some. This sample carries about 350,000 clones, approximately 91% of them seen once, and the ten largest clones take about 0.94%. The sequencing input was PBMCs or T cells enriched from blood (not recorded which). Source of these receptors: a young woman who had been exposed to COVID-19. The CDR3 runs from the conserved cysteine through the conserved F or W. Fields, in order: V gene, D gene, J gene, CDR3 protein. A D gene is named only where the DNA matches it firmly.

TRBV28	NA	TRBJ2-7	CASRSSPFHSGSSYEQYF
TRBV5-1	TRBD2	TRBJ2-1	CASSFPGLAGLNEQFF
TRBV6-5	NA	TRBJ1-4	CASSYVPRVDEKLFF
TRBV6-4	TRBD1	TRBJ2-3	CASSDGQGVADTQYF
TRBV9	TRBD1	TRBJ1-4	CASNSGQVNEKLFF
TRBV6-5	TRBD1	TRBJ1-4	CASSSTGATTNEKLFF
TRBV5-1	TRBD1	TRBJ1-6	CASSLDGQGNSPLHF
TRBV9	NA	TRBJ2-5	CASSVALESALETQYF
TRBV7-3	TRBD1	TRBJ1-2	CASSLAGGGVVGYTF
TRBV3-1/TRBV3-2	NA	TRBJ2-7	CASSSVRRGFEQYF
TRBV5-1	TRBD1	TRBJ2-7	CASSLTGQENYEQYF
TRBV11-3	NA	TRBJ2-7	CASSLDMAQGDEQYF
TRBV6-5	TRBD1	TRBJ1-2	CASNLAGQEYGYTF
TRBV28	TRBD1	TRBJ2-7	CASILSGTGSNEQYF
TRBV5-4	TRBD2	TRBJ2-2	CASSLGGGLAANTGELFF
TRBV19	TRBD1	TRBJ1-2	CASSNRDRELIHGYTF
TRBV18	NA	TRBJ1-2	CASSRGGSDGYTF
TRBV11-3	NA	TRBJ2-7	CASSLERLGSSYEQYF
TRBV5-5	TRBD1	TRBJ2-2	CASSLGGPANTGELFF
TRBV5-6	NA	TRBJ1-5	CASSRLTVSQPQHF
TRBV19	TRBD2	TRBJ2-1	CASSNRGGGRVYNEQFF
TRBV19	NA	TRBJ2-7	CASSPWTAFTHSYEQYF
TRBV11-2	TRBD2	TRBJ2-5	CASSSWTSGYQETQYF
TRBV3-1/TRBV3-2	TRBD2	TRBJ2-7	CASSHPLRTSGSYEQYF
TRBV7-9	NA	TRBJ1-1	CASSLREIEAFF
TRBV5-5	TRBD1	TRBJ1-1	CASGHRGMDTEAFF
TRBV3-1/TRBV3-2	NA	TRBJ2-1	CASSLREVNEQFF
TRBV12-3/TRBV12-4	NA	TRBJ1-4	CASSFVGGEKLFF
TRBV2	TRBD2	TRBJ2-1	CASRDGLAGAGFF
TRBV27	TRBD1	TRBJ1-6	CASRTLPGGAGSPLHF